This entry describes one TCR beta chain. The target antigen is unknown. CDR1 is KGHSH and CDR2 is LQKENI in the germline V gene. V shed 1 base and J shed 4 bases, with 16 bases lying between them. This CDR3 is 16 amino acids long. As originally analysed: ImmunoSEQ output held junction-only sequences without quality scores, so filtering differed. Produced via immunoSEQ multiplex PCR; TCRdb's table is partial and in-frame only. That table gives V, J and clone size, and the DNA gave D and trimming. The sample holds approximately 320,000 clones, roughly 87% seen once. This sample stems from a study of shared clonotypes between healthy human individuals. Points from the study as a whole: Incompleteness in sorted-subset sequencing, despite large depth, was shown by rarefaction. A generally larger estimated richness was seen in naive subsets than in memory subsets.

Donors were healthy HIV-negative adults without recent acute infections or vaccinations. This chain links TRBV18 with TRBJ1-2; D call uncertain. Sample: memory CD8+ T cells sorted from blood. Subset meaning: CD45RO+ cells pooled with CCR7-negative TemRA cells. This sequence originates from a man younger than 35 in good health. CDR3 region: CASSPLTSPATYGYTF. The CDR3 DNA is TGTGCCAGCTCACCACTTACATCTCCAGCGACCTATGGCTACACCTTC.